The clone carrying this T cell receptor (beta chain) was seen repeatedly, ten times or more. No antigen is known for it. From the 5' RACE reads, TCRdb called clonotypes with MiXCR, one entry per CDR3 protein. The table has 800,000 to 900,000 distinct CDR3 sequences, around 11% seen once; the top ten hold approximately 0.51%. These data originate in a study of CD8 T cells in ankylosing spondylitis. The study, taken as a whole, reports: Seven to nine highly homologous variants formed a TCR beta motif that appeared characteristic of ankylosing spondylitis blood.

Germline assignment: CDR1 ENHRY and CDR2 SYGVKD. V gave up 10 bases and J gave up 6 bases, with 19 bases separating them. This CDR3 comprises 14 residues. The specimen sequenced was blood, either unsorted or a sorted T cell fraction (not recorded which). The rearrangement links TRBV10-3 to TRBJ1-5, with D possibly TRBD1 on 6 matching bases. The TCR comes from a male donor with ankylosing spondylitis. The CDR3 DNA is TGTGCCACCGAGTCGGCGGGGGGCGGTCAGCCCCAGCATTTT. This translates into CATESAGGGQPQHF.